The sequence of this T cell receptor (beta chain) was determined in a study of CD8 T cells in Susac syndrome. General study results and limits: The study recognized that its TCR sequencing and HLA analysis covered a relatively small number of individuals.

Random hexamers were used to reverse transcribe the RNA input (roughly 0.5 to 1 ug). MiXCR, run by TCRdb on the immunoSEQ multiplex PCR reads, gives a single entry per CDR3 protein. The table has around 130,000 distinct CDR3 sequences, around 95% seen once. A word on this clonotype: The target antigen is unknown.

Germline V gene data show CDR1 as MGHRA and CDR2 as YSYEKL. CDR3 length equals 18 residues. V lost 0 bases to trimming and J lost 8 bases; unmatched junction nucleotides: 18. The J gene is TRBJ1-2, the V gene TRBV4-1; TRBD1 agrees at 7 bases. Sequencing used CD4+ T cells from PBMCs. This receptor was obtained from a human donor in good health. The CDR3 DNA is TGCGCCAGCAGCCAAGACTGGGAAGTCGTAGGGGGCTCCGACGGCTACACCTTC. Translating it yields CASSQDWEVVGGSDGYTF.